This record covers a single T cell receptor beta chain. The data originate from a study of cytomegalovirus exposure and HLA in healthy donors. The CDR3 extends over 13 amino acids. V gave up 8 bases and J gave up 10 bases; unmatched junction bases: 8. Germline CDR1 and CDR2: MNHEY and SVGAGI. A multiplex PCR was run with 60 Vbeta primers and 13 Jbeta primers. Sequencing used immunoSEQ multiplex PCR; TCRdb keeps in-frame clones, though not all of them. Among about 300,000 clones, roughly 85% were seen once, and the ten largest hold around 4.2%. The receptor's source is a man aged 40-49 years in good health and CMV-seropositive. The sample comprised PBMCs. This sequence joins TRBV6-5 and TRBJ1-5, with TRBD1 identical over 10 bases. The CDR3 region has the DNA TGTGCCAGCGGGGACAGGGGTTTGGGACCCCAGCATTTT. Its translation: CASGDRGLGPQHF.